The rows below give T cell receptor beta chains drawn from one sample of a study of molecular identifiers for immune sequencing clone quantification. TCRdb re-called the PCR reads through MiXCR, storing one row per CDR3 protein. The sample includes roughly 100,000 distinct CDR3 sequences, about a third of them seen just once. The sequencing input was naive CD8+ T cells from blood, with Jurkat cell RNA spiked in. The receptor set was obtained from a human donor in good health. Some libraries in this study had Jurkat cell RNA spiked in. Each CDR3 is given with its conserved first and last residue. D genes are given only for firm matches. For some rows the clone size is stated as once, few or many, or as a class when expanded; others skip it.

j_call d_call clone_size v_call cdr3_nt cdr3_aa
TRBJ2-1 - - TRBV11-2 TGTGCCAGCAGCTTAGAAGGACTAACTTACAATGAGCAGTTCTTC CASSLEGLTYNEQFF
TRBJ2-1 TRBD2 - TRBV20-1 TGCAGTGCCCTAGCGGGAGTAGGCAATGAGCAGTTCTTC CSALAGVGNEQFF
TRBJ2-3 TRBD2 many TRBV7-9 TGTGCCAGCAGCCGAGGACTAGCGGGAAGCACAGATACGCAGTATTTT CASSRGLAGSTDTQYF
TRBJ2-7 - - TRBV6-5 TGTGCCAGCAGTTATGTCGGGAGCAATTACGAGCAGTACTTC CASSYVGSNYEQYF
TRBJ2-1 - few TRBV19 TGTGCCAGTAGTCCCCTAGCAAGTGAGCAGTTCTTC CASSPLASEQFF
TRBJ2-7 - many TRBV19 TGTGCCAGTATAAGTCCGGGTTCGGAGCAGTACTTC CASISPGSEQYF
TRBJ1-6 - few TRBV4-1 TGCGCCAGCAGCCACCCCGAGGGGGATTACTCACCCCTCCACTTT CASSHPEGDYSPLHF
TRBJ2-1 TRBD2 - TRBV12-3/TRBV12-4 TGTGCCAGCAGTTCCCGGACTAGCGGGAGAGTCGCGCAGTTCTTC CASSSRTSGRVAQFF
TRBJ2-7 - few TRBV28 TGTGCCACCAGGGGACTGAAAAGAACCTACGAGCAGTACTTC CATRGLKRTYEQYF
TRBJ2-7 TRBD1 many TRBV4-3 TGCGCCAGCAGCCAGTTTACAGGGGGCGAGCAGTACTTC CASSQFTGGEQYF
TRBJ2-1 TRBD2 few TRBV4-3 TGCGCCAGCAGCCAAGTTCGGCGGGAGTTCAATGAGCAGTTCTTC CASSQVRREFNEQFF
TRBJ2-7 - many TRBV7-9 TGTGCCAGCAGCTTGGGGGGCATTTACGAGCAGTACTTC CASSLGGIYEQYF
TRBJ2-3 - few TRBV24-1 TGTGCCACCAGTGATTTGATATTCAATACGCAGTATTTT CATSDLIFNTQYF
TRBJ2-3 - - TRBV9 TGTGCCAGCAGTCACACATCCCCCACAGATACGCAGTATTTT CASSHTSPTDTQYF
TRBJ1-5 - once TRBV11-1 TGTGCCTGCAGCCTCCGGCCCGGGAATCAGCCCCAGCATTTT CACSLRPGNQPQHF
TRBJ1-6 TRBD1 few TRBV29-1 TGCAGCGTCCCAGGACAGGGGGATTCACCCCTCCACTTT CSVPGQGDSPLHF
TRBJ2-2 - few TRBV24-1 TGTGCCGCGGGACTCCTCAACACCGGGGAGCTGTTTTTT CAAGLLNTGELFF
TRBJ2-5 - - TRBV19 TGTGCCAGTAGCGGGGGCTGGGAGACCCAGTACTTC CASSGGWETQYF
TRBJ2-7 - - TRBV20-1 TGCAGTGCTAGAGGAAGTAGTTTTTCCTACGAGCAGTACTTC CSARGSSFSYEQYF
TRBJ2-3 - many TRBV6-6 TGTGCCAGCAGTTACTCACCAGCTAGCACAGATACGCAGTATTTT CASSYSPASTDTQYF
TRBJ2-1 - few TRBV11-3 TGTGCCAGCAGCCCGGACGTGAGCTCCTACAATGAGCAGTTCTTC CASSPDVSSYNEQFF
TRBJ2-7 - - TRBV9 TGTGCCAGCAGCGTATGGGCAGGATTTAACGAGCAGTACTTC CASSVWAGFNEQYF
TRBJ2-7 TRBD2 few TRBV11-2 TGTGCCAGCAGCTTAGGGGCGTCGGGACTAGCGGAGCAGTACTTC CASSLGASGLAEQYF
TRBJ2-2 - once TRBV27 TGTGCCAGCAGTTATCAGGGAAACACCGGGGAGCTGTTTTTT CASSYQGNTGELFF
TRBJ1-1 - - TRBV13 TGTGCCAGCAGCTTCCGTGGATTTGAAGCTTTCTTT CASSFRGFEAFF
TRBJ1-1 - - TRBV28 TGTGCCAGGAGTCCGTACCGGGACACGAACACTGAAGCTTTCTTT CARSPYRDTNTEAFF
TRBJ1-5 - few TRBV3-1 TGTGCCAGCGGGCAGGGTAGTCAGCCCCAGCATTTT CASGQGSQPQHF
TRBJ2-7 - many TRBV28 TGTGCCAGCGTGGGGGTCAGTACCTACGAGCAGTACTTC CASVGVSTYEQYF
TRBJ2-5 - - TRBV12-3/TRBV12-4 TGTGCCAGCAGTTTCGCGTTATCTGAGACCCAGTACTTC CASSFALSETQYF
TRBJ2-7 - - TRBV20-1 TGCAGTGTTCCCAATACCGGAAATTTTTACGAGCAGTACTTC CSVPNTGNFYEQYF
TRBJ2-7 - few TRBV7-2 TGTGCCAGCAGCTTGGGCCTCCTAACCTACGAGCAGTACTTC CASSLGLLTYEQYF
TRBJ2-2 - - TRBV2 TGTGCCAGCACGGCAGGGGGGAAGACCGGGGAGCTGTTTTTT CASTAGGKTGELFF
TRBJ2-7 TRBD2 - TRBV20-1 TGCAGTGCTTCTAGCGGGAGAACGGGGTACGAGCAGTACTTC CSASSGRTGYEQYF
TRBJ2-3 - few TRBV11-2 TGTGCCAGCAGCTTAGGAATCGGCACAGATACGCAGTATTTT CASSLGIGTDTQYF
TRBJ2-5 - few TRBV7-7 TGTGCTAGCAGCTTAGCGTACGCAGTCCAAGAGACCCAGTACTTC CASSLAYAVQETQYF
TRBJ2-2 - many TRBV29-1 TGCAGCGGAGGACAGACTTACACCGGGGAGCTGTTTTTT CSGGQTYTGELFF
TRBJ2-5 - few TRBV7-9 TGTGCCGCCTCTACCCCGCTGGGCAACCAAGAGACCCAGTACTTC CAASTPLGNQETQYF
TRBJ1-1 - few TRBV6-6 TGTGCCAGCAGTTACTCGAGAGGAACCACTGAAGCTTTCTTT CASSYSRGTTEAFF
TRBJ2-3 TRBD1 - TRBV4-3 TGCGCCAGCAGCCTAGATGGGGCCCCGGGACAGCGCACAGATACGCAGTATTTT CASSLDGAPGQRTDTQYF
TRBJ2-1 - - TRBV12-3/TRBV12-4 TGTGCCAGCAGTTTAAGGAGGAGTAGCGGAGAGGAGGGCAATGAGCAGTTCTTC CASSLRRSSGEEGNEQFF
TRBJ1-1 - - TRBV7-9 TGTGCCAGCAGCTTTGGGGCCGGTGAAGCTATCTTT CASSFGAGEAIF
TRBJ2-3 TRBD2 - TRBV19 TGTGCCAGTAGTATAAAGGGGACTAGCTTTATCGCAGATACGCAGTATTTT CASSIKGTSFIADTQYF